This passage covers 4 T cell receptor beta chains from one sample sequenced in a study of cytomegalovirus exposure and HLA in healthy donors. PCR amplification relied on 60 Vbeta primers (plus 13 Jbeta primers). Produced via immunoSEQ multiplex PCR; TCRdb's table is partial and in-frame only. The sample lists 60,000 to 75,000 clones; about 76% were seen once. The sample taken for sequencing was PBMCs. These receptors came from a man over 45 in good health and CMV-seronegative.

This chain connects TRBV19 to TRBJ2-5; 7 bases map to TRBD1. Germline assignment: CDR1 LNHDA and CDR2 SQIVND (reference sequence). V lost 5 bases to trimming and J lost 2 bases; unmatched junction nucleotides: 2. The CDR3 is made up of 13 amino acids. CDR3 nucleotide sequence: TGTGCCAGTAGTCAGGACAGGCAAGAGACCCAGTACTTC. Translating it yields CASSQDRQETQYF.

The V gene is TRBV7-9, the J gene TRBJ2-5; 9 bases align to TRBD1. The CDR3 is 15 residues long. Germline V CDR1 and CDR2: SEHNR, FQNEAQ (reference sequence). With V trimmed by 3 bases and J by 2 bases, 4 bases remained unmatched. The DNA of the CDR3 is TGTGCCAGCAGCTTCGGAGGACAGGGGCAAGAGACCCAGTACTTC. Encoded protein: CASSFGGQGQETQYF.

The chain links TRBV18 to TRBJ2-3; 10 nucleotides align to TRBD1. With V trimmed by 3 bases and J by 4 bases, 10 bases remained unmatched. Germline values: CDR1 KGHSH, CDR2 LQKENI. The length of the CDR3 is 17 residues. The CDR3 here is CASSPLPLTGGSDTQYF. Here the CDR3 DNA reads TGTGCCAGCTCACCTCTCCCCTTGACAGGGGGCTCAGATACGCAGTATTTT.

V gene TRBV6-6 combines with J gene TRBJ1-2; tentative D call: TRBD1 (6 bases). Trimming cost V 1 base and J 6 bases, with 12 bases left between them. CDR3 length: 14 residues. Germline-derived CDR1 and CDR2 are MNHNY and SVGAGI (reference sequence). The CDR3 nucleotides read TGTGCCAGCAGTTACTTGGCGGGGGGCGATGGCTACACCTTC. Translating it yields CASSYLAGGDGYTF.